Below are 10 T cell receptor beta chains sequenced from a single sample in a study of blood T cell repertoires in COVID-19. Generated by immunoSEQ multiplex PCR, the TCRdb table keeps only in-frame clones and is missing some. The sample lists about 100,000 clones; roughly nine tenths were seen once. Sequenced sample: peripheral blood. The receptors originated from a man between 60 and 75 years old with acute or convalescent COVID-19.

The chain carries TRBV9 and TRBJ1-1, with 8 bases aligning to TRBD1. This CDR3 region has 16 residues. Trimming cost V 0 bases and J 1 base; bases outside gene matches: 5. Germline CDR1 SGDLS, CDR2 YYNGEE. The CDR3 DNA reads TGTGCCAGCAGCGTAGGTGGGACAGGAAGGAACACTGAAGCTTTCTTT. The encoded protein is CASSVGGTGRNTEAFF.

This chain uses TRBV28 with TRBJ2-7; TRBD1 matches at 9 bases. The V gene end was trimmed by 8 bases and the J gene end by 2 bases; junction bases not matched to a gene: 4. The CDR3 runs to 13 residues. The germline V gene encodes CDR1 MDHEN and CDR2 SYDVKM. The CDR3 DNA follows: TGTGCCAGCCGTGGGGACAGGGCCTACGAGCAGTACGTC. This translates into CASRGDRAYEQYV.

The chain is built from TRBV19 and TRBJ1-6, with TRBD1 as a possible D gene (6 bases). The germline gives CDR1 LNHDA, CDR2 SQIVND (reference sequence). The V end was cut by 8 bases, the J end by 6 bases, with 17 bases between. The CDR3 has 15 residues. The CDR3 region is CASGIQGPTNSPLHF. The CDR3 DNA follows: TGTGCCAGTGGCATACAGGGCCCCACTAATTCACCCCTCCACTTT.

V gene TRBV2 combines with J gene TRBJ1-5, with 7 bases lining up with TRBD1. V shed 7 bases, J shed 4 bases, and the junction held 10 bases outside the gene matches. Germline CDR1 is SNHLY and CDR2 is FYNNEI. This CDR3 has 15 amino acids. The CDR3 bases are TGTGCCAGCACGAGAGACAGGGCGGATAATCAGCCCCAGCATTTT. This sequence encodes CASTRDRADNQPQHF.

CDR3 in DNA: TGTGCCAGTAAGAAGGGAGACAGGTTGGGAGATACGCAGTATTTT. Translating it yields CASKKGDRLGDTQYF. V gene TRBV19 combines with J gene TRBJ2-3, with D possibly being TRBD1 (6 bases). CDR3 size: 15 residues. Germline CDR1 reads LNHDA; CDR2 reads SQIVND (reference sequence). The germline V and J ends were trimmed by 7 bases and 5 bases, with 19 bases remaining between them.

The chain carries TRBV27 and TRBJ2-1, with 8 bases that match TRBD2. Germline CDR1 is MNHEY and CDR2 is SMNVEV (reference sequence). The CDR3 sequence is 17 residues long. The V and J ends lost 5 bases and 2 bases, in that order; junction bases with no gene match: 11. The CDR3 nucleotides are TGTGCCAGCAGTAAAACAGGACTAGCCCCAACCTACAATGAGCAGTTCTTC. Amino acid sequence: CASSKTGLAPTYNEQFF.

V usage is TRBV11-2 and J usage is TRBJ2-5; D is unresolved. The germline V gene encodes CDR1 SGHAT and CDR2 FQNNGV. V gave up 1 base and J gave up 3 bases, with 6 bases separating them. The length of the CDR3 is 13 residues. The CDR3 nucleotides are TGTGCCAGCAGCTTAGGACATAAAGAGACCCAGTACTTC. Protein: CASSLGHKETQYF. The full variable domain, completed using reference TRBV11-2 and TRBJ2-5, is EAGVAQSPRYKIIEKRQSVAFWCNPISGHATLYWYQQILGQGPKLLIQFQNNGVVDDSQLPKDRFSAERLKGVDSTLKIQPAKLEDSAVYLCASSLGHKETQYFGPGTRLLVL.

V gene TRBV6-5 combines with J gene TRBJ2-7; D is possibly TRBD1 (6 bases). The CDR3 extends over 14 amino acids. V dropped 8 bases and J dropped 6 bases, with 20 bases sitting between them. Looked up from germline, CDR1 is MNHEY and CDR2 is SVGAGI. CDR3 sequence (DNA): TGTGCCAGCGCGCGAATGAGGACAGATCCCGAGCAGTACTTC. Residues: CASARMRTDPEQYF.

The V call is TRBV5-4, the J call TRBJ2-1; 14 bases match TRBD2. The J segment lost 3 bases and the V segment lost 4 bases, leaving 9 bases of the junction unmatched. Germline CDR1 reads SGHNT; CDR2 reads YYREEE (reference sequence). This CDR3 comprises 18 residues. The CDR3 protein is CASSPPGLAGVNYNEQFF. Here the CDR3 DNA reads TGTGCCAGCAGCCCCCCGGGACTAGCGGGAGTTAACTACAATGAGCAGTTCTTC.

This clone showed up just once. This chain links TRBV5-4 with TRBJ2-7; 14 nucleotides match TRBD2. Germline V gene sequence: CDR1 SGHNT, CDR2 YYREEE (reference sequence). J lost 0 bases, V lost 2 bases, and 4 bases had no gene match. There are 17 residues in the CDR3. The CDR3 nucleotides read TGTGCCAGCAGCTTAAGACTAGCGGGAGGGATCTCCTACGAGCAGTACTTC. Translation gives CASSLRLAGGISYEQYF.